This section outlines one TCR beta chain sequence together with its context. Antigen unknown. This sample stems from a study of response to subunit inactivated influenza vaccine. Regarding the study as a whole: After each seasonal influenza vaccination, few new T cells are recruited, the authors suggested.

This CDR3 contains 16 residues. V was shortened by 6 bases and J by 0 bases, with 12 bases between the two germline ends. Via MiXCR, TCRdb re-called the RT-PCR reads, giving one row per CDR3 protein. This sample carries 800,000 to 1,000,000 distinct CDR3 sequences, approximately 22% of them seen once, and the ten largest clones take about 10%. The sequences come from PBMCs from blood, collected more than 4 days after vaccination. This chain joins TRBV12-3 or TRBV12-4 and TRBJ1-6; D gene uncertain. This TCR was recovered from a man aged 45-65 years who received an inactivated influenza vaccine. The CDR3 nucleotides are TGTGCCAGCAGGTCTGGTGGGAGCTCCTATAATTCACCCCTCCACTTT. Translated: CASRSGGSSYNSPLHF.